These 7 T cell receptor beta chains were sequenced from one sample in a study of control samples from healthy donors and cancer patients. Only in-frame clones appear in the TCRdb table, and some are missing; sequencing was by immunoSEQ multiplex PCR. The table lists approximately 150,000 clones, approximately 94% of them singletons, with 13% to 15% in the top ten. The sample taken for sequencing was PBMCs. The receptors shown here come from a man in his sixties with colorectal cancer.

The chain is built from TRBV6-6 and TRBJ1-2; no clear D gene. V dropped 0 bases and J dropped 7 bases, with 12 bases sitting between them. The CDR3 is 14 amino acids. From germline, CDR1 is MNHNY and CDR2 SVGAGI (reference sequence). CDR3 sequence: CASSYSSLPPGYTF. As DNA, the CDR3 is TGTGCCAGCAGTTACTCTTCCCTTCCCCCTGGCTACACCTTC.

This chain uses TRBV28 with TRBJ1-1, with a weak D call TRBD1 (5 bases). From germline, CDR1 is MDHEN and CDR2 SYDVKM. Trimming cost V 3 bases and J 5 bases, with 16 bases left between them. This CDR3 has 15 amino acids. CDR3 DNA: TGTGCCAGCAGTTTCTCTGGGTCGAGGGGAACTGAAGCTTTCTTT. Protein product: CASSFSGSRGTEAFF.

The J gene is TRBJ2-3, the V gene TRBV10-3; perhaps D is TRBD1 or TRBD2 (5 bases each). The CDR3 extends over 14 amino acids. V was clipped by 3 bases and J by 2 bases, with 9 bases between them. Germline values: CDR1 ENHRY, CDR2 SYGVKD. CDR3 in amino acids: CAISDRDPTDTQYF. As DNA, the CDR3 is TGTGCCATCAGTGACCGGGACCCCACAGATACGCAGTATTTT.

The chain joins TRBV5-4 to TRBJ2-7; 10 positions match TRBD1. The V gene's germline CDR1 is SGHNT and CDR2 YYREEE (reference sequence). This CDR3 region has 15 residues. Germline trimming cut 4 bases from V and 3 bases from J; bases unmatched to any gene: 7. CDR3 in amino acids: CASSPGRTGGYEQYF. The CDR3 DNA reads TGTGCCAGCAGCCCGGGTAGGACAGGGGGCTACGAGCAGTACTTC.

About this clone itself: No DNA is shown, since the ends of the CDR3 on it are uncertain; the CDR3 is the one TCRdb lists. V gene TRBV27 combines with J gene TRBJ2-1; TRBD2 is taken as the D call from the table, unchecked against the DNA. Germline lookup yields CDR1 MNHEY and CDR2 SMNVEV (reference sequence). Termini included, the CDR3 measures 14 amino acids. CDR3 sequence reads: CASSLERDSNEQFF.

The chain has TRBV4-1 and TRBJ2-1; tentative D call: TRBD2 (6 bases). Per germline, CDR1 MGHRA and CDR2 YSYEKL. The CDR3 extends over 15 amino acids. V was clipped by 3 bases and J by 10 bases, with 19 bases between them. The CDR3 here is CASSQMDRGRREQFF. The CDR3 coding sequence is TGCGCCAGCAGCCAGATGGATCGGGGGAGGCGGGAGCAGTTCTTC.

This chain links TRBV15 with TRBJ2-5, with a possible D match to TRBD2 (5 bases). V lost 0 bases to trimming and J lost 5 bases, with 16 bases between them. CDR3 length: 16 amino acids. Germline-derived CDR1 and CDR2 are LNHNV and YYDKDF (reference sequence). CDR3 DNA sequence: TGTGCCACCAGCAGAGATACCGGACCGGAGGTTGAGACCCAGTACTTC. Its translation: CATSRDTGPEVETQYF.